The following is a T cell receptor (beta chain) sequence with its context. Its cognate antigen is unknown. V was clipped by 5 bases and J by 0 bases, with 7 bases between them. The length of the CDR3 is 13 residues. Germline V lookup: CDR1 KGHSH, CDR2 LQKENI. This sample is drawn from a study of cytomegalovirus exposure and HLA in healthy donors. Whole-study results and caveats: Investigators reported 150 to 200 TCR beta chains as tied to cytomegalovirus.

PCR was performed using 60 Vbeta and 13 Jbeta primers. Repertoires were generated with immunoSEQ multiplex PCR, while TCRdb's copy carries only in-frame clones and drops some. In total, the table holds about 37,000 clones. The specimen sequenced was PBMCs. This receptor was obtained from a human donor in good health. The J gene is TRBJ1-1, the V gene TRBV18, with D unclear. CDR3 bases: TGTGCCAGCTCAGAGGGCCTGAACACTGAAGCTTTCTTT. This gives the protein CASSEGLNTEAFF. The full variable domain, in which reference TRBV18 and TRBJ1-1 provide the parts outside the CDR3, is NAGVMQNPRHLVRRRGQEARLRCSPMKGHSHVYWYRQLPEEGLKFMVYLQKENIIDESGMPKERFSAEFPKEGPSILRIQQVVRGDSAAYFCASSEGLNTEAFFGQGTRLTVV.